This T cell receptor (beta chain) was recorded in a study of blood T cell repertoires in COVID-19. Study in general: Samples taken during acute and convalescent COVID-19 were collected in the United States, Italy and Spain.

The table came from immunoSEQ multiplex PCR; TCRdb's copy has only in-frame clones and leaves some out. The sample consists of tens of thousands of clones, 70% to 90% of them appearing once. The germline V and J ends were trimmed by 3 bases and 4 bases, with 12 bases remaining between them. Germline loops: CDR1 SNHLY, CDR2 FYNNEI. The CDR3 extends over 14 amino acids. Source material: peripheral blood. This TCR derives from a woman in her seventies with acute or convalescent COVID-19. The rearrangement joins TRBV2 to TRBJ1-2; the D gene is possibly TRBD1 (6 bases). The CDR3 loop reads CASSDWTVSYGYTF. The CDR3 DNA sequence: TGTGCCAGCAGTGATTGGACAGTCTCCTATGGCTACACCTTC.